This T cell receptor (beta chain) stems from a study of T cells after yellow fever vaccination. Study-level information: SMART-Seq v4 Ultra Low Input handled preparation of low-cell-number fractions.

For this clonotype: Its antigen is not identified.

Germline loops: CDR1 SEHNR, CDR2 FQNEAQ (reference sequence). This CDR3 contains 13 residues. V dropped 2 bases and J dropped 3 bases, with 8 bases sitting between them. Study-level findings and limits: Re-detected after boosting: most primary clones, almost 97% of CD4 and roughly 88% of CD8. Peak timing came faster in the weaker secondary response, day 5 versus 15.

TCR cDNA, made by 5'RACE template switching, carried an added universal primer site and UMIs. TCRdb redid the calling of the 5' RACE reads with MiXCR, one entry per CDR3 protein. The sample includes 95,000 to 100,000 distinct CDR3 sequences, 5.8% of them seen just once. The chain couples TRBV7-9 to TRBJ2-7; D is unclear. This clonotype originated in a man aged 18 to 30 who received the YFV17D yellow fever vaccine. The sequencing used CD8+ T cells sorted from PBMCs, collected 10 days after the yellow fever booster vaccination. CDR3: CASSLSFLYEQYF. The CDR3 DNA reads TGTGCCAGCAGCTTAAGCTTCCTCTACGAGCAGTACTTC. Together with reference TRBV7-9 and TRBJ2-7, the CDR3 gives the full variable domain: DTGVSQNPRHKITKRGQNVTFRCDPISEHNRLYWYRQTLGQGPEFLTYFQNEAQLEKSRLLSDRFSAERPKGSFSTLEIQRTEQGDSAMYLCASSLSFLYEQYFGPGTRLTVT.